The entry below describes one TCR beta chain. This sample is part of a study of blood T cell repertoires in COVID-19. Across the whole study: Spain, Italy and the United States supplied samples that represented acute and convalescent COVID-19.

In the source study's methods: The assay estimated nucleated cells by amplifying reference gene primers. Assay: immunoSEQ multiplex PCR; the TCRdb copy retains only in-frame clones and omits some. V, J and clone size are taken as reported in that table, and D and trimming were inferred from the DNA itself. Of over 100,000 clones detected, 84% appear once; the ten largest clones hold approximately 7.9%. This clonotype was sampled from a woman older than 75 with active or convalescent COVID-19. Sequences were obtained from peripheral blood.

CDR3 DNA sequence: TGTGCCAGCAGCGCCGGACTAGCGGGAGGGTCAGATACGCAGTATTTT. Its translation: CASSAGLAGGSDTQYF. This chain links TRBV9 with TRBJ2-3; 15 positions agree with TRBD2. Trimming cost V 3 bases and J 4 bases; bases outside gene matches: 3. This CDR3 spans 16 amino acids. Germline assignment: CDR1 SGDLS and CDR2 YYNGEE.